This T cell receptor beta chain is from a study of vaccination effects on CD4 cells after COVID-19. Study-wide background: Sampling occurred a median 72 days post second dose, range 14 to 241. Each well held some 2.2 million PBMC cultured with 8.5 to 10 ug/ml peptides and about 10 IU/ml IL-2. Findings of the study overall: Convalescent patients in the study were few, and early post-infection timepoints were absent.

As regards this clone: Its specificity is unknown.

Following 10 days of culture, CD4+ T cells were isolated. Each participant received a vaccine that was either BNT162b2 or mRNA-1273, given as two doses. With 8 bases removed from V and 4 bases from J, the gap between germline ends came to 17 bases. Per the germline V gene, CDR1 is MNHNY and CDR2 is SVGAGI (reference sequence). The CDR3 runs to 14 residues. Assay used: immunoSEQ multiplex PCR; TCRdb lists only in-frame clones, some missing. Of about 66,000 clones in the sample, 74% were seen once. This specimen was CD4+ T cells from PBMCs cultured without peptide, taken after COVID-19 vaccination. V usage is TRBV6-6 and J usage is TRBJ2-5; a possible D gene is TRBD2 (6 bases). This TCR derives from a human donor who received a COVID-19 vaccine. The CDR3 spells CASERGGNVETQYF. The CDR3, as DNA: TGTGCCAGCGAACGGGGCGGGAACGTAGAGACCCAGTACTTC.